These T cell receptor beta chains were read from a single sample in a study of blood T cell repertoires in COVID-19. The data were produced by immunoSEQ multiplex PCR, yet TCRdb's version contains in-frame clones alone and is incomplete. The sample contains some 100,000 clones, about 86% of which appear only once. The sample was PBMCs or T cells enriched from blood (not recorded which). These receptor sequences come from a woman aged 45-65 years who had recovered from COVID-19. Each CDR3 is given with its conserved first and last residue. A D gene is named only where the DNA matches it firmly. The size entry is marked missing in some rows and otherwise reads once, few, many or a size class.

J gene | D gene | V gene | clone size | CDR3 DNA | CDR3 protein
TRBJ2-7 | - | TRBV28 | - | TGTGCCAGCAGTTTCGCGGGTTCTACCTACGAGCAGTACTTC | CASSFAGSTYEQYF
TRBJ1-6 | TRBD1 | TRBV5-6 | - | TGTGCCAGCAGCTTGGAGGACAGGGGAAATTCACCCCTCCACTTT | CASSLEDRGNSPLHF
TRBJ2-7 | TRBD1 | TRBV28 | - | TGTGCCAGCAGTCGATATCAGGGGGCTAGCTCCTACGAGCAGTACTTC | CASSRYQGASSYEQYF
TRBJ2-7 | TRBD2 | TRBV5-1 | - | TGCGCCAGCAGCTTGGTTAGCGGGAGCTCCTACGAGCAGTACTTC | CASSLVSGSSYEQYF
TRBJ2-7 | - | TRBV28 | - | TGTGCCAGCAGGGAGACAGGAAACTCCTACGAGCAGTACTTC | CASRETGNSYEQYF
TRBJ2-2 | - | TRBV7-9 | - | TGTGCCAGCAGCAAGACTGAAAACACCGGGGAGCTGTTTTTT | CASSKTENTGELFF
TRBJ2-1 | - | TRBV27 | - | TGTGCCAGCAGTTGGGATCCAGGGAAACCGAATGAGCAGTTCTTC | CASSWDPGKPNEQFF
TRBJ1-1 | - | TRBV5-6 | few | TGTGCCAGCAGCTTGGATCCGTCGAACACTGAAGCTTTCTTT | CASSLDPSNTEAFF
TRBJ2-2 | TRBD1 | TRBV5-1 | - | TGCGCCAGCAGCCCCTTCACAGGGGGCGATTCCGGGGAGCTGTTTTTT | CASSPFTGGDSGELFF
TRBJ2-1 | TRBD1 | TRBV5-4 | once | TGTGCCAGCAGCGTGGACAGGGGGCTCGGCAATGAGCAGTTCTTC | CASSVDRGLGNEQFF
TRBJ2-3 | TRBD2 | TRBV5-1 | - | TGCGCCAGCAGTCCCGGGACTAGCGGGAGTTATACGCAGTATTTT | CASSPGTSGSYTQYF
TRBJ2-2 | - | TRBV19 | - | TGTGCCAGTAGGTACGGGGGAGACACCGGGGAGCTGTTTTTT | CASRYGGDTGELFF
TRBJ2-5 | - | TRBV29-1 | - | TGCAGCGGCGGATCTGAGACCCAGTACTTC | CSGGSETQYF
TRBJ2-2 | TRBD2 | TRBV7-3 | - | TGTGCCAGCAGCTTAAGAGCGGGAGCGAACACCGGGGAGCTGTTTTTT | CASSLRAGANTGELFF
TRBJ2-5 | - | TRBV28 | - | TGTGCCAGCAGTTTATTTAACACGGGGGAAGAGACCCAGTACTTC | CASSLFNTGEETQYF
TRBJ1-2 | - | TRBV27 | - | TGTGCCAGCAGTCCCCGACGGACAGCGGCGCGAGGCTACACCTTC | CASSPRRTAARGYTF
TRBJ2-7 | TRBD2 | TRBV19 | - | TGTGCCAGTAGTATAACGGTTCCTAGCGGGACACCCTACGAGCAGTACTTC | CASSITVPSGTPYEQYF
TRBJ2-5 | - | TRBV9 | - | TGTGCCAGCAGCGTAGCTCCCCGGTTTTCGGAGACCCAGTACTTC | CASSVAPRFSETQYF
TRBJ2-1 | - | TRBV7-9 | - | TGTGCCAGCAGCTTATCCCTACACAATGAGCAGTTCTTC | CASSLSLHNEQFF
TRBJ1-1 | - | TRBV5-6 | - | TGTGCCAGCAGCTTGGGAGAGAACACTGAAGCTTTCTTT | CASSLGENTEAFF
TRBJ1-3 | - | TRBV7-2 | - | TGTGCCAGCAGCTTAGGGCGCCAGGGAGGAATTCGGAACACCATATATTTT | CASSLGRQGGIRNTIYF
TRBJ2-4 | - | TRBV2 | - | TGTGCCAGCTACCTACTAGCCAAAAACATTCAGTACTTC | CASYLLAKNIQYF
TRBJ1-1 | TRBD1 | TRBV6-4 | - | TGTGCCAGCAGGGCGACAGGGGAACCTGAAGCTTTCTTT | CASRATGEPEAFF
TRBJ2-1 | TRBD1 | TRBV28 | once | TGTGCCAGCAGACCCAGGGACAGGGGTTTCTTTTCCTCCTACAATGAGCAGTTCTTC | CASRPRDRGFFSSYNEQFF
TRBJ2-1 | - | TRBV10-3 | - | TGTGCCATCAGTGATCCCCAGCGTGGGGGCAGAAACAATGAGCAGTTCTTC | CAISDPQRGGRNNEQFF
TRBJ1-5 | TRBD1 | TRBV15 | few | TGTGCCACCAGCAATGACAGGGGGCCAAGCAATCAGCCCCAGCATTTT | CATSNDRGPSNQPQHF
TRBJ1-2 | - | TRBV29-1 | once | TGCAGCGTTGAAGAGGGGAGGAACTATGGCTACACCTTC | CSVEEGRNYGYTF
TRBJ2-1 | - | TRBV3-1/TRBV3-2 | - | TGTGCCAGCAGCCAACGGCAGGGGTACGATGAGCAGTTCTTC | CASSQRQGYDEQFF
TRBJ1-1 | - | TRBV29-1 | few | TGCAGCGTTGCACGGGGGAACACTGAAGCTTTCTTT | CSVARGNTEAFF
TRBJ2-1 | TRBD2 | TRBV11-2 | - | TGTGCCAGCAGCCCCGGGGGTCGTGCTAGCGGGAGCTCCTACAATGAGCAGTTCTTC | CASSPGGRASGSSYNEQFF
TRBJ1-4 | - | TRBV7-9 | - | TGTGCCAGCAGCTTAGGAGGGTCCACTAATGAAAAACTGTTTTTT | CASSLGGSTNEKLFF
TRBJ2-7 | - | TRBV10-1 | - | TGCGCCAGCAGCCGGGGGAAATACTACGAGCAGTACTTC | CASSRGKYYEQYF
TRBJ2-7 | - | TRBV11-2 | - | TGTGCCAGCCGCCCTTTAACAGGTAGCTCCTACGAGCAGTACTTC | CASRPLTGSSYEQYF
TRBJ1-4 | TRBD1 | TRBV4-1 | - | TGCGCCAGCAGCACACGACAGGGTCGGGAAAAACTGTTTTTT | CASSTRQGREKLFF
TRBJ2-1 | TRBD2 | TRBV7-9 | - | TGTGCCAGCAGCCCGCGTCCGGGAGGGGAGCAGTTCTTC | CASSPRPGGEQFF
TRBJ2-2 | - | TRBV6-4 | medium-sized | TGTGCCAGCAGTGACTCGCTAGCCACCGGGGAGCTGTTTTTT | CASSDSLATGELFF
TRBJ2-5 | - | TRBV5-1 | - | TGCGCCAGCAGCGCAGGCGAGGGAGAGTACTTC | CASSAGEGEYF
TRBJ1-4 | TRBD1 | TRBV19 | few | TGTGCCAGTAGCCAGACAGGGGCCACAACTAATGAAAAACTGTTTTTT | CASSQTGATTNEKLFF
TRBJ2-3 | TRBD1 | TRBV5-4 | - | TGTGCCAGCAGCTTGGGTGGCGACAGGGGGCCAGATACGCAGTATTTT | CASSLGGDRGPDTQYF
TRBJ1-1 | - | TRBV19 | once | TGTGCCAGTAGTATATTTGGCAGTATGAACACTGAAGCTTTCTTT | CASSIFGSMNTEAFF
TRBJ2-5 | TRBD2 | TRBV7-2 | - | TGTGCCAGCAGCTTAGGGAGACTAGCGGGGCAAGAGACCCAGTACTTC | CASSLGRLAGQETQYF
TRBJ1-1 | TRBD1 | TRBV2 | - | TGTGCCAGTCGGACAGGAAATCTGGCGGGGACTGAAGCTTTCTTT | CASRTGNLAGTEAFF
TRBJ2-3 | - | TRBV28 | - | TGTGCCAGCAGTCCCGGGGGAGGCACAGATACGCAGTATTTT | CASSPGGGTDTQYF
TRBJ2-1 | TRBD2 | TRBV19 | - | TGTGCCAGTAGTATGGTAGCGGGGGTCGGAAATGAGCAGTTCTTC | CASSMVAGVGNEQFF
TRBJ2-7 | - | TRBV6-5 | - | TGTGCCAGCAGTTACAATCGGGGGGCCCCCTACGAGCAGTACTTC | CASSYNRGAPYEQYF
TRBJ2-5 | - | TRBV4-2 | - | TGTGCCAGCAGCCAGCAAAATCAGGGTATAGGGGCAGAGACCCAGTACTTC | CASSQQNQGIGAETQYF
TRBJ2-4 | - | TRBV28 | - | TGTGCCAGCAGTGAGGGGGGGGCGGTAAACATTCAGTACTTC | CASSEGGAVNIQYF
TRBJ2-7 | TRBD1 | TRBV7-8 | - | TGTGCCAGCAGCTTAGAAGGGACAGGGGGCAACGAGCAGTACTTC | CASSLEGTGGNEQYF
TRBJ2-7 | TRBD1 | TRBV6-5 | - | TGTGCCAGCAGCCAGCAGGGGGACCCCAGGGTGCAGTACTTC | CASSQQGDPRVQYF
TRBJ2-3 | TRBD1 | TRBV5-4 | - | TGTGCCAGCAGCACACCGGACAGGGGGCGGACAGATACGCAGTATTTT | CASSTPDRGRTDTQYF
TRBJ2-1 | TRBD2 | TRBV7-3 | - | TGTGCCAGCAGCTCACATATCTCGCTAGCGGACGTGTCGAGTGAGCAGTTCTTC | CASSSHISLADVSSEQFF